The sequence of this T cell receptor beta chain was determined in a study of blood T cell repertoires in COVID-19 (dated by TCRdb to the early 2020s). A note on the overall study: Samples covering the acute and convalescent phases of COVID-19 were provided by collaborators in the United States, Italy and Spain. The prospective study material was composed of cDNA or gDNA derived from T cells, B-cell-depleted T cells, or PBMCs. Deeply sampled blood TCRbeta repertoires from subjects exposed to, actively infected with, or recovered from COVID-19 were included in the dataset. The repertoires were released in a freely available public database intended as a resource for research on the immune response to SARS-CoV-2. Samples were obtained from the ongoing ImmuneRACE study (first 160 participants) and from 950 to 1,500 subjects provided by 6 global collaborators. A de-identified subject ID, COVID-19 status, age in years and sex were almost always included in the sample metadata. Where HLA class I and class II types were available, the types were taken from metadata supplied by the sample provider, not from assay-based typing. Summary of the overall study and its limitations: Clinical and demographic metadata were provided uncurated, with the amount varying by source and participant.

As encoded in the germline V gene, CDR1 is KGHSH while CDR2 is LQKENI. The CDR3 measures 17 amino acids from cysteine to phenylalanine. Solely the CDR3 DNA is kept, with 51 bases framed from the first base. Trimming leaves V shorter by 4 bases and J shorter by 7 bases, with the junction holding 14 bases beyond the gene matches. TCRbeta CDR3 regions were amplified from genomic DNA using the immunoSEQ Assay, a bias-controlled multiplex PCR. From the authors' description of their analysis: Within the assay, amplification of reference gene primers was used to estimate how many nucleated cells each sample contained. To quantify the absolute abundance of each unique TCRbeta CDR3 rearrangement, sequence reads were collapsed and filtered. For each sample, productive Simpson clonality was calculated as the square root of Simpson's diversity index over productive rearrangements. In its TCRdb copy, this immuneACCESS table keeps in-frame sequences only and misses some clones. Where compared with another copy, unresolved V genes explain less than half of these, and the others have no known cause. V, J and clone size derive from that table, while D and trimming were established from the DNA sequence. The sample has 25,000 to 30,000 clones on record, approximately 83% of them singletons. The ten largest clonotypes hold around 28% of the sample.

In Seattle, one collaborating source enrolled patients while the infection was active and tracked those patients longitudinally over the course of disease. The collaborating institutions used their own protocols to collect whole blood in K2EDTA tubes. For TCRbeta analysis, collaborators shipped samples as frozen whole blood, isolated PBMCs, or DNA extracted from either of those sample types. Details on this clone: What this receptor recognizes is not known. Base qualities are missing; no much larger clone stands one base away.

The material sequenced was peripheral blood. This sequence uses TRBV18 and TRBJ2-5; 11 bases in the middle match TRBD1. The TCR originated in a woman aged 80 or older with COVID-19, enrolled during active disease. CDR3 region: CASSHGTGGAIPGTQYF. The bases are TGTGCCAGCTCACACGGGACAGGGGGAGCCATTCCGGGGACCCAGTACTTC.